The 32 T cell receptor beta chains in this list originate from one sample, sequenced in a study of long-term antiretroviral therapy in people with HIV. The authors ran the immunoSEQ assay, v3.0, at survey level. Some clones are missing from TCRdb's copy, which holds only in-frame ones; the method was immunoSEQ multiplex PCR. The sample has fewer than 40,000 clones; 97% are singletons. The sequenced sample was unsorted PBMCs, obtained 6.9 years after starting antiretroviral therapy. The receptors here all came from a man aged 25 to 40 with HIV.

This clone was counted once. The V call is TRBV9, the J call TRBJ2-7; 11 bases line up with TRBD1. V shed 3 bases and J 6 bases; nucleotides not matched to a gene: 5. The CDR3 covers 14 residues. CDR1 is SGDLS, CDR2 YYNGEE, per germline. This chain's CDR3 is CASSAGTGGFEQYF. The CDR3 DNA sequence: TGTGCCAGCAGCGCCGGGACAGGGGGTTTCGAGCAGTACTTC.

This chain joins TRBV9 and TRBJ2-2; 9 nucleotides agree with TRBD2. This CDR3 has 16 residues. The germline V gene encodes CDR1 SGDLS and CDR2 YYNGEE. V lost 0 bases, J lost 6 bases, and 6 bases stayed unmatched. Written as DNA, the CDR3 is TGTGCCAGCAGCGTAGGTAGCGGGAGCTTTTCCGGGGAGCTGTTTTTT. Its protein product is CASSVGSGSFSGELFF.

The chain employs TRBV9 and TRBJ2-3; 7 bases fit TRBD2. With 0 bases clipped from V and 2 bases from J, the junction kept 6 bases outside the gene matches. The CDR3 is 16 amino acids. From germline, CDR1 is SGDLS and CDR2 YYNGEE. This CDR3 is CASSVDSSGYTDTQYF. In DNA, the CDR3 is TGTGCCAGCAGCGTAGATTCTAGCGGATACACAGATACGCAGTATTTT.

The chain carries TRBV27 and TRBJ2-5; 9 positions agree with TRBD2. V dropped 7 bases and J dropped 0; count of bases not matched to a gene: 9. The CDR3 is 16 amino acids. The germline CDR1 and CDR2 sequences are MNHEY and SMNVEV (reference sequence). The CDR3 bases are TGTGCCAGCAATCCCCATAGCGGGGGAAACCAAGAGACCCAGTACTTC. It yields the protein CASNPHSGGNQETQYF.

V and J are TRBV2 and TRBJ2-7, with 10 nucleotides matching TRBD1. The ends lost 8 bases at V and 6 bases at J; junction bases unmatched: 22. CDR3 length: 18 residues. CDR1 is SNHLY, CDR2 FYNNEI, per germline. The CDR3 DNA sequence: TGTGCCAGCTTTAGGCCCCGCCTAGAGACGGGACAGGGGTTCGAGCAGTACTTC. Residues: CASFRPRLETGQGFEQYF. Supplemented by reference TRBV2 and TRBJ2-7, the full variable domain reads EPEVTQTPSHQVTQMGQEVILRCVPISNHLYFYWYRQILGQKVEFLVSFYNNEISEKSEIFDDQFSVERPDGSNFTLKIRSTKLEDSAMYFCASFRPRLETGQGFEQYFGPGTRLTVT.

The V gene is TRBV6-1, the J gene TRBJ1-2, with a weak D call TRBD1 (5 bases). The germline CDR1 and CDR2 sequences are MNHNS and SASEGT. The CDR3 sequence is 14 residues long. Trimming removed 3 bases at V and 4 bases at J, with 12 bases between. The CDR3 nucleotides read TGTGCCAGCAGTGATCCCGGGACCACCTATGGCTACACCTTC. Translated: CASSDPGTTYGYTF.

This chain connects TRBV6-6 to TRBJ1-4; D unresolved. Germline CDR1 reads MNHNY; CDR2 reads SVGAGI (reference sequence). The CDR3 length is 14 residues. V lost 2 bases, J lost 8 bases, and 12 bases lay in between. CDR3 coding DNA: TGTGCCAGCAGTTACCGGGGAAGAGACGAAAAACTGTTTTTT. Protein sequence: CASSYRGRDEKLFF.

V is TRBV27 and J is TRBJ1-5; D is undetermined. Germline CDR1 MNHEY, CDR2 SMNVEV (reference sequence). Trimming took off 6 bases at V and 6 bases at J, with 9 bases between the two ends. The CDR3 extends over 12 amino acids. CDR3 in amino acids: CASRPPGQPQHF. For the CDR3, the DNA is TGTGCCAGCAGACCGCCGGGTCAGCCCCAGCATTTT.

The J gene is TRBJ2-1, the V gene TRBV6-5; 10 bases are a match to TRBD1. Trimming took 2 bases from V and 14 from J; bases not matched to a gene: 6. The CDR3 contains 13 residues. Germline loops: CDR1 MNHEY, CDR2 SVGAGI. The CDR3 sequence: CASSYLVGTGEFF. The CDR3 nucleotides read TGTGCCAGCAGTTACCTAGTTGGGACAGGGGAGTTCTTC.

The V and J genes are TRBV2 and TRBJ1-6; 10 bases map to TRBD1. The CDR3 covers 14 residues. V lost 6 bases and J lost 10; bases outside the gene matches: 6. Germline V gene sequence: CDR1 SNHLY, CDR2 FYNNEI. The CDR3 region has the DNA TGTGCCAGCAGGATTGGACAGGGGGGATCACCCCTCCACTTT. Amino acid sequence: CASRIGQGGSPLHF.

This chain links TRBV5-6 with TRBJ1-1; tentatively, D is TRBD1 (6 bases). V was pared by 5 bases and J by 3 bases, with 23 bases between. The CDR3 totals 17 residues. The germline V gene encodes CDR1 SGHDT and CDR2 YYEEEE. The CDR3: CASSLDRGPGTYTEAFF. The DNA for the CDR3 is TGTGCCAGCAGTCTGGACAGAGGCCCCGGGACGTACACTGAAGCTTTCTTT.

This chain connects TRBV2 to TRBJ1-2; D unclear. This CDR3 is 10 amino acids long. The germline gives CDR1 SNHLY, CDR2 FYNNEI. Trimming took 6 bases from V and 8 from J, leaving 7 bases between them. CDR3: CASRPKGYTF. The CDR3 DNA reads TGTGCCAGCAGGCCGAAGGGCTACACCTTC. Full variable domain (missing parts from reference TRBV2 and TRBJ1-2): EPEVTQTPSHQVTQMGQEVILRCVPISNHLYFYWYRQILGQKVEFLVSFYNNEISEKSEIFDDQFSVERPDGSNFTLKIRSTKLEDSAMYFCASRPKGYTFGSGTRLTVV.

The rearrangement uses TRBV6-1 and TRBJ1-1; tentatively, D is TRBD1 (6 bases). V lost 6 bases and J lost 6, with 17 bases in between. This CDR3 has 14 residues. Germline CDR1 and CDR2: MNHNS and SASEGT. The CDR3 DNA is TGTGCCAGCAGGAAAACAGGGCTTGAAGCTGAAGCTTTCTTT. Its translation is CASRKTGLEAEAFF.

V usage is TRBV13 and J usage is TRBJ1-5, with 7 nucleotides matching TRBD1. Germline V gives CDR1 PRHDT, CDR2 FYEKMQ (reference sequence). The CDR3 runs 18 residues. Trimming took 4 bases from V and 0 from J; bases not matched to a gene: 12. This CDR3 is CASSSGGTASYSNQPQHF. The CDR3 nucleotides are TGTGCCAGCAGCTCAGGAGGGACAGCAAGCTATAGCAATCAGCCCCAGCATTTT. Full variable domain (missing parts from reference TRBV13 and TRBJ1-5): AAGVIQSPRHLIKEKRETATLKCYPIPRHDTVYWYQQGPGQDPQFLISFYEKMQSDKGSIPDRFSAQQFSDYHSELNMSSLELGDSALYFCASSSGGTASYSNQPQHFGDGTRLSIL.

This clone appeared a single time. V and J are TRBV30 and TRBJ1-1; D remains ambiguous. This CDR3 contains 10 residues. CDR1 is GTSNPN and CDR2 is SVGIG in the germline V gene (reference sequence). V lost 1 base and J lost 12, with 9 bases in between. The CDR3 nucleotides read TGTGCCTGGAGTGGGCATACGTCTTTCTTT. The encoded protein is CAWSGHTSFF.

The J gene is TRBJ2-3, the V gene TRBV7-3; TRBD1 matches at 7 bases. The CDR3 covers 15 residues. The ends lost 4 bases at V and 3 bases at J; junction bases unmatched: 7. CDR1 is SGHTA and CDR2 is FQGTGA in the germline V gene. CDR3 DNA sequence: TGTGCCAGCAGCTCGACAGGGTCTTATACAGATACGCAGTATTTT. Residues: CASSSTGSYTDTQYF.

The rearrangement joins TRBV19 to TRBJ1-2; D perhaps matches TRBD1 (6 bases). V dropped 6 bases and J dropped 0 bases, with 17 bases sitting between them. This CDR3 region has 16 residues. Germline CDR1 is LNHDA and CDR2 is SQIVND (reference sequence). CDR3 region: CASSLQGWRANYGYTF. The CDR3 DNA reads TGTGCCAGTAGCTTACAGGGATGGAGAGCTAACTATGGCTACACCTTC.

The chain is built from TRBV30 and TRBJ2-5, with no clear D. Germline assignment: CDR1 GTSNPN and CDR2 SVGIG (reference sequence). V dropped 2 bases and J dropped 2 bases, with 6 bases sitting between them. The CDR3 is made up of 12 amino acids. The CDR3 reads CAWSSSQETQYF. As DNA, the CDR3 is TGTGCCTGGAGTTCGTCACAAGAGACCCAGTACTTC.

The chain carries TRBV2 and TRBJ2-5, with D hard to call. Germline V lookup: CDR1 SNHLY, CDR2 FYNNEI. The CDR3 runs 13 residues. Trimming shortened V by 4 bases and J by 1 base, and 7 bases separated the two germline ends. CDR3 sequence: CASSVGFQETQYF. Here the CDR3 DNA reads TGTGCCAGCAGTGTAGGGTTCCAAGAGACCCAGTACTTC.

The V gene is TRBV4-3, the J gene TRBJ2-7; TRBD1 matches 10 bases. The CDR3 has 16 amino acids. Germline V lookup: CDR1 LGHNA, CDR2 YSLEER. The junction had 5 bases not matched to a gene; V was cut back by 0 bases and J by 3 bases. Here the CDR3 reads CASSQDPWTGGYEQYF. In nucleotides, the CDR3 is TGCGCCAGCAGCCAAGATCCCTGGACAGGGGGCTACGAGCAGTACTTC.

This rearrangement joins TRBV6-1 to TRBJ1-2; possibly TRBD1 for D (5 bases). CDR3 size: 16 residues. Between the trimmed V and J ends, which lost 0 bases and 2 bases, there was a span of 13 bases. The germline V gene has CDR1 MNHNS and CDR2 SASEGT. This chain's CDR3 is CASSEAPGQSNYGYTF. The CDR3 DNA reads as TGTGCCAGCAGTGAAGCGCCCGGACAATCCAACTATGGCTACACCTTC.

V and J are TRBV7-3 and TRBJ1-1; D is perhaps TRBD1 (5 bases). CDR1 is SGHTA, CDR2 FQGTGA, per germline. V was trimmed by 0 bases and J by 0 bases, leaving 11 bases between them. This CDR3 spans 16 amino acids. The CDR3 region is CASSLTRDLMNTEAFF. Here the CDR3 DNA reads TGTGCCAGCAGCTTAACCCGGGACCTCATGAACACTGAAGCTTTCTTT.

The CDR3 DNA reads as TGTGCCATCAGTGATAGGGGGCAAGCCCTCATTAACACTGAAGCTTTCTTT. It yields the protein CAISDRGQALINTEAFF. The rearrangement uses TRBV10-3 and TRBJ1-1; TRBD1 aligns across 7 bases. CDR3 size: 17 residues. Germline CDR1 is ENHRY and CDR2 is SYGVKD. J gave up 2 bases and V 3 bases, and 12 bases lay outside the gene matches.

The CDR3 coding sequence is TGTGCCAGCAGCCCCAGGAGTCTTCGGACGAACACTGAAGCTTTCTTT. Its protein product is CASSPRSLRTNTEAFF. The chain uses TRBV9 and TRBJ1-1; D remains unclear. V lost 4 bases and J 1 base, leaving 17 bases between the germline ends. The CDR3 has 16 amino acids. Germline lookup yields CDR1 SGDLS and CDR2 YYNGEE.

The chain combines TRBV4-1 with TRBJ2-7; D is ambiguous. Germline V gene lookup returns CDR1 MGHRA and CDR2 YSYEKL. This CDR3 region has 17 residues. V gave up 4 bases and J gave up 1 base, with 20 bases separating them. The CDR3 reads CASSLKYVDSKSYEQYF. CDR3 DNA: TGCGCCAGCAGCCTCAAGTATGTCGATTCGAAATCCTACGAGCAGTACTTC.

The chain carries TRBV19 and TRBJ2-6, with D unclear. V lost 5 bases to trimming and J lost 0 bases, with 5 bases between them. Germline V lookup: CDR1 LNHDA, CDR2 SQIVND (reference sequence). The CDR3 has 14 amino acids. Here the CDR3 DNA reads TGTGCCAGTAGTCTAAGCTCTGGGGCCAACGTCCTGACTTTC. Its translation: CASSLSSGANVLTF.

The chain employs TRBV6-5 and TRBJ1-1; TRBD1 is a possible D gene (5 bases). This CDR3 contains 14 residues. Between the trimmed V and J ends, which lost 10 bases and 2 bases, there was a span of 17 bases. The germline V gene encodes CDR1 MNHEY and CDR2 SVGAGI. CDR3 sequence: CATRKSGPNTEAFF. CDR3 DNA sequence: TGTGCCACCCGGAAGTCGGGGCCCAACACTGAAGCTTTCTTT.

CDR3 protein: CASSWNRVARGGYTF. CDR3 DNA: TGTGCCAGCAGCTGGAACAGGGTAGCGCGCGGGGGCTACACCTTC. The rearrangement joins TRBV7-9 to TRBJ1-2; D perhaps matches TRBD1 (6 bases). Germline lookup yields CDR1 SEHNR and CDR2 FQNEAQ (reference sequence). The CDR3 is 15 residues long. V shed 4 bases and J shed 8 bases, with 20 bases lying between them.

This chain joins TRBV5-1 and TRBJ2-5, with D possibly being TRBD1 (6 bases). Germline CDR1 is SGHRS and CDR2 is YFSETQ. The CDR3 has 15 residues. V was shortened by 3 bases and J by 7 bases, with 19 bases between the two germline ends. CDR3 DNA sequence: TGCGCCAGCAGCTCAAACGCAGGGGATCTAGGGACCCAGTACTTC. Residues: CASSSNAGDLGTQYF.

The chain employs TRBV7-9 and TRBJ1-2, with D possibly matching TRBD1 (5 bases). Per germline, CDR1 SEHNR and CDR2 FQNEAQ (reference sequence). Trimming removed 4 bases from V and 6 bases from J, with 9 bases in between. The CDR3 runs 12 residues. CDR3 sequence (DNA): TGTGCCAGCAGCTCCCGGGGGGATGGCTACACCTTC. Translated: CASSSRGDGYTF.

This chain links TRBV4-3 with TRBJ1-3; D is perhaps TRBD1 (6 bases). Germline CDR1 LGHNA, CDR2 YSLEER. V shed 1 base and J shed 2 bases, with 18 bases lying between them. There are 18 residues in the CDR3. CDR3 in amino acids: CASSQGGAGVNAGNTIYF. The CDR3, as DNA: TGCGCCAGCAGCCAAGGCGGGGCAGGGGTAAACGCTGGAAACACCATATATTTT.

The J gene is TRBJ2-6, the V gene TRBV2, with a tentative D call TRBD1 (7 bases). Germline values: CDR1 SNHLY, CDR2 FYNNEI. The CDR3 extends over 18 amino acids. V was cut by 6 bases and J by 2 bases, with 20 bases left in between. CDR3: CASRGEDRKFTGANVLTF. In nucleotides, the CDR3 is TGTGCCAGCAGGGGGGAGGACAGGAAGTTTACTGGGGCCAACGTCCTGACTTTC. The entire variable domain, with the rest obtained from reference TRBV2 and TRBJ2-6, is as follows: EPEVTQTPSHQVTQMGQEVILRCVPISNHLYFYWYRQILGQKVEFLVSFYNNEISEKSEIFDDQFSVERPDGSNFTLKIRSTKLEDSAMYFCASRGEDRKFTGANVLTFGAGSRLTVL.